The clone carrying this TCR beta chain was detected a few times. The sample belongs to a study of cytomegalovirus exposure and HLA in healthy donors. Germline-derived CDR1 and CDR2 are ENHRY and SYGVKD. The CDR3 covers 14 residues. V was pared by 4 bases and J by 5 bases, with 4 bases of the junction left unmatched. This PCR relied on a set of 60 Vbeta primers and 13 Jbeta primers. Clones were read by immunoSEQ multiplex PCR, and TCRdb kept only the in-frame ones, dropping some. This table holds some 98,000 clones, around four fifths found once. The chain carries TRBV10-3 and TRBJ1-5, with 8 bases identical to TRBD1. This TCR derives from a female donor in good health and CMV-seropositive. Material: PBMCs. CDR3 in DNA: TGTGCCATCAGTGGACAGGGGCGGGATCAGCCCCAGCATTTT. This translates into CAISGQGRDQPQHF.